These 26 T cell receptor beta chains originate from one sample sequenced in a study of blood T cell repertoires in COVID-19. The protocol was immunoSEQ multiplex PCR, while the TCRdb copy is restricted to in-frame clones and leaves out a portion. This sample yields a few hundred thousand clones, of which around 88% are seen a single time; around 5.8% belongs to the top ten. The sequenced sample consisted of PBMCs or T cells enriched from blood (not recorded which). These receptors were obtained from a woman aged 40 to 50 who had recovered from COVID-19.

The V call is TRBV28, the J call TRBJ1-1; D remains unclear. This CDR3 is built from 13 residues. The germline gives CDR1 MDHEN, CDR2 SYDVKM. V lost 7 bases to trimming and J lost 1 base, with 10 bases between them. CDR3: CASTGFGNTEAFF. The CDR3 region has the DNA TGTGCCAGCACCGGTTTTGGGAACACTGAAGCTTTCTTT. The full variable domain, rest sourced from reference TRBV28 and TRBJ1-1, is DVKVTQSSRYLVKRTGEKVFLECVQDMDHENMFWYRQDPGLGLRLIYFSYDVKMKEKGDIPEGYSVSREKKERFSLILESASTNQTSMYLCASTGFGNTEAFFGQGTRLTVV.

The chain has TRBV10-2 and TRBJ2-7; 9 positions match TRBD2. Germline trimming cut 3 bases from V and 4 bases from J; bases unmatched to any gene: 7. Germline CDR1 WSHSY, CDR2 SAAADI. This CDR3 is built from 15 residues. CDR3 in amino acids: CASSDRASGMYEQYF. CDR3 sequence (DNA): TGCGCCAGCAGTGATAGGGCTAGCGGGATGTACGAGCAGTACTTC.

V usage is TRBV11-2 and J usage is TRBJ1-1, with D possibly being TRBD1 (6 bases). The CDR3 extends over 17 amino acids. Germline CDR1 is SGHAT and CDR2 is FQNNGV. V lost 5 bases, J lost 1 base, and 20 bases lay in between. The DNA for the CDR3 is TGTGCCAGCAGCCCGAGGGGGTTTTATCGGGGGAACACTGAAGCTTTCTTT. Protein: CASSPRGFYRGNTEAFF.

The chain combines TRBV5-1 with TRBJ2-5, with 7 bases lining up with TRBD1. The V and J ends lost 4 bases and 4 bases, in that order; junction bases with no gene match: 7. The V gene's germline CDR1 is SGHRS and CDR2 YFSETQ. This CDR3 contains 14 residues. CDR3 DNA sequence: TGCGCCAGCAGCATGACAGGGTCCCGAGAGACCCAGTACTTC. Protein product: CASSMTGSRETQYF.

The chain uses TRBV3-1 (or the pseudogene TRBV3-2) and TRBJ2-1; 8 positions match TRBD2. The germline CDR1 and CDR2 sequences are LGHDT and YNNKEL (reference sequence). This CDR3 is 13 amino acids long. The V segment lost 1 base and the J segment 13 bases; nucleotides outside the gene matches: 6. CDR3 loop: CASSQGSGTSQFF. Written as DNA, the CDR3 is TGTGCCAGCAGCCAAGGTTCCGGGACTAGTCAGTTCTTC.

The chain couples TRBV7-9 to TRBJ2-2, with 8 positions matching TRBD2. This CDR3 is built from 17 residues. J gave up 6 bases and V 5 bases, and 14 bases lay outside the gene matches. Per germline, CDR1 SEHNR and CDR2 FQNEAQ (reference sequence). The CDR3 sequence: CASSLRPGLVFAGELFF. CDR3 coding DNA: TGTGCCAGCAGCCTAAGGCCGGGACTAGTTTTCGCCGGGGAGCTGTTTTTT.

V is TRBV25-1 and J is TRBJ2-2, with D unclear. The germline V and J ends were trimmed by 1 base and 12 bases, with 24 bases remaining between them. This CDR3 spans 17 amino acids. Germline CDR1 is MGHDK and CDR2 is SYGVNS. This CDR3 reads CASSEFPVASAASKLFF. DNA of the CDR3: TGTGCCAGCAGTGAATTCCCCGTAGCCTCGGCGGCATCGAAGCTGTTTTTT.

The chain carries TRBV19 and TRBJ2-2; 13 positions agree with TRBD2. V shed 5 bases and J 4 bases; nucleotides not matched to a gene: 10. The CDR3 extends over 18 amino acids. The germline V gene encodes CDR1 LNHDA and CDR2 SQIVND (reference sequence). The CDR3: CASSPPGLAGVRTGELFF. The CDR3 nucleotides are TGTGCCAGTAGTCCCCCTGGACTAGCGGGAGTGCGCACCGGGGAGCTGTTTTTT.

V is TRBV28 and J is TRBJ1-2, with TRBD1 as a possible D gene (5 bases). This CDR3 is built from 13 residues. Deletions cut 3 bases from V and 4 bases from J, with 9 bases between. Germline loops: CDR1 MDHEN, CDR2 SYDVKM. CDR3 residues: CASSLGRAYGYTF. The CDR3 nucleotides are TGTGCCAGCAGTTTGGGCAGGGCCTATGGCTACACCTTC.

The rearrangement uses TRBV3-1 (or the pseudogene TRBV3-2) and TRBJ1-3; D might be TRBD1 (6 bases). CDR3 length: 15 residues. The germline V gene has CDR1 LGHDT and CDR2 YNNKEL (reference sequence). V shed 2 bases and J shed 3 bases, with 11 bases lying between them. CDR3 DNA sequence: TGTGCCAGCAGCCAAAGGGGGTATAGTGGAAACACCATATATTTT. Protein product: CASSQRGYSGNTIYF.

The gene calls are TRBV6-5 and TRBJ1-4; 10 nucleotides line up with TRBD1. This CDR3 has 14 residues. V dropped 3 bases and J dropped 7; count of bases not matched to a gene: 2. Germline V gives CDR1 MNHEY, CDR2 SVGAGI. For the CDR3, the DNA is TGTGCCAGCAGTTATGGGACAGGGGCTGAAAAACTGTTTTTT. Translated: CASSYGTGAEKLFF.

The chain couples TRBV5-1 to TRBJ1-1, with 7 nucleotides matching TRBD1. Losses at the gene ends were 0 bases for V and 3 bases for J; bases not matched to a gene: 5. Germline V gene data show CDR1 as SGHRS and CDR2 as YFSETQ. The CDR3 has 15 amino acids. This chain's CDR3 is CASSLGGTAHTEAFF. The CDR3 nucleotides read TGCGCCAGCAGCTTGGGAGGGACAGCACACACTGAAGCTTTCTTT.

The chain couples TRBV10-3 to TRBJ2-1; 12 bases align to TRBD2. Germline V lookup: CDR1 ENHRY, CDR2 SYGVKD. There are 15 residues in the CDR3. V shed 2 bases, J shed 6 bases, and the junction held 2 bases outside the gene matches. CDR3 amino acids: CAISERTSGTNEQFF. CDR3 bases: TGTGCCATCAGTGAGCGGACTAGCGGGACCAATGAGCAGTTCTTC.

CDR3 region: CAGGGGLWSSYNEQFF. In DNA form, the CDR3 reads TGTGCCGGGGGAGGGGGGCTTTGGAGCTCCTACAATGAGCAGTTCTTC. This rearrangement joins TRBV30 to TRBJ2-1, with a tentative D call TRBD2 (7 bases). The germline gives CDR1 GTSNPN, CDR2 SVGIG (reference sequence). This CDR3 contains 16 residues. Trimming left V 8 bases short and J 0 bases short, with 20 bases between.

V usage is TRBV7-9 and J usage is TRBJ2-3; 9 nucleotides agree with TRBD2. V shed 1 base, J shed 6 bases, and the junction held 2 bases outside the gene matches. The CDR3 loop spans 14 amino acids. Germline CDR1 reads SEHNR; CDR2 reads FQNEAQ (reference sequence). CDR3 sequence reads: CASSLGTSVDTQYF. CDR3 DNA sequence: TGTGCCAGCAGCTTAGGGACTAGCGTGGATACGCAGTATTTT.

The V and J genes are TRBV27 and TRBJ1-5; tentatively, D is TRBD1 (5 bases). CDR3 length: 14 amino acids. V gave up 5 bases and J gave up 9 bases, with 17 bases separating them. Germline V gene data show CDR1 as MNHEY and CDR2 as SMNVEV (reference sequence). The CDR3 region is CASSAQDTSRPQHF. For the CDR3, the DNA is TGTGCCAGCAGTGCACAGGACACGAGTAGGCCCCAGCATTTT.

This chain joins TRBV7-6 and TRBJ2-7, with 10 bases lining up with TRBD1. The CDR3 covers 15 residues. Germline values: CDR1 SGHVS, CDR2 FNYEAQ. J lost 2 bases, V lost 5 bases, and 6 bases had no gene match. The CDR3 loop is CASSAPGTGAYEQYF. Written as DNA, the CDR3 is TGTGCCAGCAGCGCCCCCGGGACAGGGGCCTACGAGCAGTACTTC.

V gene TRBV6-5 combines with J gene TRBJ2-1; perhaps TRBD2 as D (6 bases). Looked up from germline, CDR1 is MNHEY and CDR2 is SVGAGI. V dropped 8 bases and J dropped 5 bases, with 13 bases sitting between them. This CDR3 contains 13 residues. CDR3 sequence (DNA): TGTGCCAGCGGGAGGCCCGGAGACAATGAGCAGTTCTTC. This sequence encodes CASGRPGDNEQFF.

This clone is a singleton in its sample. The chain joins TRBV6-5 to TRBJ1-1; the D gene is possibly TRBD1 (6 bases). The CDR3 has 14 amino acids. The germline gives CDR1 MNHEY, CDR2 SVGAGI. Trimming cost V 0 bases and J 6 bases, with 11 bases left between them. Written as DNA, the CDR3 is TGTGCCAGCAGTTACTCGTATCAGGGGCCTGAAGCTTTCTTT. It specifies CASSYSYQGPEAFF.

The chain employs TRBV28 and TRBJ2-6, with 7 bases matching TRBD2. The CDR3 covers 15 residues. Germline CDR1 MDHEN, CDR2 SYDVKM. With 6 bases clipped from V and 1 base from J, the junction kept 3 bases outside the gene matches. The CDR3 nucleotides read TGTGCCAGCAGACCCGGGGGGTCTGGGGCCAACGTCCTGACTTTC. Its protein is CASRPGGSGANVLTF.

The rearrangement uses TRBV7-8 and TRBJ2-7; 9 bases line up with TRBD2. The CDR3 is made up of 15 amino acids. The trim removed 3 bases at V and 5 bases at J, leaving 8 bases unmatched. Germline V gene data show CDR1 as SGHVS and CDR2 as FQNEAQ. The CDR3 DNA follows: TGTGCCAGCAGCTTTTCGGATAGCGGGAGTCACGAGCAGTACTTC. Translated: CASSFSDSGSHEQYF.

This clone was recorded a few times. The chain is built from TRBV14 and TRBJ1-4, with 9 bases lining up with TRBD1. The CDR3 consists of 15 residues. After removal of 5 bases from V and 8 bases from J, the junction contained 9 bases not matched to a gene. Germline V lookup: CDR1 SGHDN, CDR2 FVKESK. CDR3 sequence (DNA): TGTGCCAGCAGCTCCCGGACAGGGGTGGGAGAAAAACTGTTTTTT. It encodes CASSSRTGVGEKLFF.

V gene TRBV24-1 combines with J gene TRBJ2-3, with D uncertain. CDR1 and CDR2 from the germline V gene are KGHDR and SFDVKD. Trimming cost V 7 bases and J 4 bases, with 14 bases left between them. There are 14 residues in the CDR3. The CDR3 protein is CATSPAARPDTQYF. The CDR3 DNA reads TGTGCCACCAGCCCGGCAGCGCGCCCAGATACGCAGTATTTT.

This clone occurred once. The chain has TRBV7-9 and TRBJ1-2, with 9 bases lining up with TRBD1. The germline CDR1 and CDR2 sequences are SEHNR and FQNEAQ (reference sequence). The V gene end was trimmed by 10 bases and the J gene end by 7 bases; junction bases not matched to a gene: 16. CDR3 length: 15 amino acids. The CDR3 DNA reads TGTGCCATCGAGGGACAGGGCACTGTTAGTCTTGGCTACACCTTC. Translated: CAIEGQGTVSLGYTF.

The V and J genes are TRBV7-9 and TRBJ2-2, with 11 positions matching TRBD2. In germline, CDR1 is SEHNR, CDR2 FQNEAQ (reference sequence). The CDR3 consists of 17 residues. V lost 0 bases and J lost 4; bases outside the gene matches: 4. The CDR3 region is CASSLAGLAGGTGELFF. The CDR3 bases are TGTGCCAGCAGCTTAGCGGGCCTAGCGGGAGGCACCGGGGAGCTGTTTTTT.

The V gene is TRBV27, the J gene TRBJ2-5; possible D gene TRBD2, 5 bases. The CDR3 is 14 amino acids. Germline V gene lookup returns CDR1 MNHEY and CDR2 SMNVEV (reference sequence). The germline V and J ends were trimmed by 5 bases and 7 bases, with 17 bases remaining between them. The CDR3 DNA reads as TGTGCCAGCAGTACCCCCGGGGAGAAAGCGACCCAGTACTTC. It translates to CASSTPGEKATQYF.